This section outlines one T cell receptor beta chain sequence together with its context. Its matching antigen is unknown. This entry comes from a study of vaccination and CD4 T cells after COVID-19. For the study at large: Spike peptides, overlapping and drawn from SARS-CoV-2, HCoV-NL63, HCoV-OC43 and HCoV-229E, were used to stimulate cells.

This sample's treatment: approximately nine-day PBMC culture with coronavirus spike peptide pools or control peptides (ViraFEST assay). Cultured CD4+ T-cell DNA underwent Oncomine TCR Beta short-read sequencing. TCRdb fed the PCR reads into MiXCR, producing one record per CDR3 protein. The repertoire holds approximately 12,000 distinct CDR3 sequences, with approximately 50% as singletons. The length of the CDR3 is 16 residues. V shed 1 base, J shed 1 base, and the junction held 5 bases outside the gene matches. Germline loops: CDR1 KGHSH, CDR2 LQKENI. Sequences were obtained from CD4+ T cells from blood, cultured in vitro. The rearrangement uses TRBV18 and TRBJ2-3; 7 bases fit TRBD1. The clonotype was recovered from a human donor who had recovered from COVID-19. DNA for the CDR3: TGTGCCAGCTCACCACGGGGGACAGTAGGCACAGATACGCAGTATTTT. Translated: CASSPRGTVGTDTQYF.